These 8 T cell receptor beta chains were all obtained from the same sample, sequenced in a study of cytomegalovirus exposure and HLA in healthy donors. TCRdb's copy holds only in-frame clones and misses some; the assay was immunoSEQ multiplex PCR. The repertoire holds around 190,000 clones, about three quarters seen once, with around 1.2% in the top ten. Sequencing used PBMCs. All receptors derive from a woman younger than 45 in good health and CMV-seronegative.

The chain carries TRBV7-7 and TRBJ2-7, with 14 bases matching TRBD2. This CDR3 has 15 amino acids. Per germline, CDR1 SSHAT and CDR2 FNYEAQ (reference sequence). V trimming: 5 bases; J trimming: 5 bases; junction bases outside the gene matches: 5. CDR3 sequence: CASSQGTSGSHEQYF. In nucleotides, the CDR3 is TGTGCCAGCAGCCAAGGGACTAGCGGGAGCCACGAGCAGTACTTC.

This chain uses TRBV4-2 with TRBJ2-7; D gene ambiguous. This CDR3 region has 16 residues. CDR1 and CDR2 from the germline V gene are LGHNA and YNFKEQ. The V end was cut by 0 bases, the J end by 0 bases, with 12 bases between. The CDR3 DNA follows: TGTGCCAGCAGCCAAGATTACGCAGGATCCTCCTACGAGCAGTACTTC. It yields the protein CASSQDYAGSSYEQYF.

The rearrangement joins TRBV14 to TRBJ2-7; TRBD2 matches at 10 bases. This CDR3 has 14 amino acids. CDR1 is SGHDN and CDR2 is FVKESK in the germline V gene. The V and J ends lost 2 bases and 7 bases, in that order; junction bases with no gene match: 5. The CDR3 region has the DNA TGTGCCAGCAGCCAACTAGCGGGGGTGGGTGAGCAGTACTTC. This sequence encodes CASSQLAGVGEQYF.

The chain is built from TRBV6-5 and TRBJ1-1; D call uncertain. V lost 0 bases, J lost 5 bases, and 10 bases lay in between. Germline assignment: CDR1 MNHEY and CDR2 SVGAGI. CDR3 length equals 14 residues. CDR3 coding DNA: TGTGCCAGCAGTTACTCGGCAGGAGGAACTGAAGCTTTCTTT. Translating it yields CASSYSAGGTEAFF.

The genes are TRBV7-2 and TRBJ2-7; 10 bases map to TRBD2. The CDR3 totals 14 residues. Germline V gene data show CDR1 as SGHTA and CDR2 as FQGNSA. V shed 3 bases and J 3 bases; nucleotides not matched to a gene: 2. The CDR3: CASSFLAGGYEQYF. As DNA, the CDR3 is TGTGCCAGCAGCTTCTTAGCGGGAGGCTACGAGCAGTACTTC. Supplemented by reference TRBV7-2 and TRBJ2-7, the full variable domain reads GAGVSQSPSNKVTEKGKDVELRCDPISGHTALYWYRQSLGQGLEFLIYFQGNSAPDKSGLPSDRFSAERTGGSVSTLTIQRTQQEDSAVYLCASSFLAGGYEQYFGPGTRLTVT.

CDR3: CASSLGPGREETQYF. DNA of the CDR3: TGCGCCAGCAGCTTGGGGCCAGGGCGAGAGGAGACCCAGTACTTC. The chain combines TRBV5-1 with TRBJ2-5, with D perhaps TRBD1 (5 bases). Germline V gene data show CDR1 as SGHRS and CDR2 as YFSETQ. Trimming pared 0 bases from V and 5 bases from J, leaving 14 bases between. CDR3 length: 15 residues. Full variable domain (missing parts from reference TRBV5-1 and TRBJ2-5): KAGVTQTPRYLIKTRGQQVTLSCSPISGHRSVSWYQQTPGQGLQFLFEYFSETQRNKGNFPGRFSGRQFSNSRSEMNVSTLELGDSALYLCASSLGPGREETQYFGPGTRLLVL.

The chain combines TRBV6-5 with TRBJ2-1; no clear D gene. The CDR3 covers 11 residues. Trimming took off 1 base at V and 9 bases at J, with 4 bases between the two ends. Germline CDR1 is MNHEY and CDR2 is SVGAGI. The CDR3 spells CASSYYGEQFF. CDR3 sequence (DNA): TGTGCCAGCAGTTACTACGGTGAGCAGTTCTTC.

This chain joins TRBV30 and TRBJ2-1; weak D call: TRBD1 (5 bases). With 3 bases removed from V and 1 base from J, the gap between germline ends came to 13 bases. The V gene's germline CDR1 is GTSNPN and CDR2 SVGIG (reference sequence). This CDR3 comprises 15 residues. Written as DNA, the CDR3 is TGTGCCTGGAGGCGTGGAAGGGGTTCCTACAATGAGCAGTTCTTC. It yields the protein CAWRRGRGSYNEQFF.